This TCR beta chain stems from a study of molecular identifiers for immune sequencing clone quantification. Broader study findings: Jurkat TCR RNA spiked in from one cell could reportedly be detected among about 1.1 million naive cells. For effector cells, clones above 20 RNA copies held over 98% of molecules; for naive cells, under 1%.

V lost 7 bases and J 2 bases, leaving 21 bases between the germline ends. CDR1 and CDR2 (germline): SNHLY, FYNNEI. The CDR3 sequence is 16 residues long. As previously described, bulk TCR libraries were made using listed TCR primers. One entry per CDR3 protein, called by TCRdb with MiXCR from the PCR reads. Of about 68,000 distinct CDR3 sequences in the sample, 15% to 20% were seen once. This clonotype was observed at least ten times. Its antigen is currently unknown. Investigators produced naive CD8 libraries from 20,000 to 1,000,000 sorted cells, drawing on 10%, 30% or 50% RNA. The source is a human donor in good health. Some libraries in this study had Jurkat cell RNA spiked in. The specimen sequenced was naive CD8+ T cells from blood, with Jurkat cell RNA spiked in. Subset described: FACS-sorted CD8+CD4-CCR7+CD45RA+ naive T cells. The chain recombines TRBV2 with TRBJ2-7; D is possibly TRBD1 or TRBD2 (6 bases each). This chain's CDR3 is CASMGGPTSTPYEQYF. The CDR3 nucleotides are TGTGCCAGCATGGGGGGCCCGACATCAACCCCCTACGAGCAGTACTTC.